Given below is one T cell receptor beta chain in context. Its antigen is unknown. This sample is drawn from a study of T cell responses to AZD1222 COVID-19 vaccine. Study outcomes and limitations: In all cases, repertoires were sampled only after the peak T cell response. Spike-specific TCR depth and breadth grew after two AZD1222 doses. Clonal diversity was possibly underestimated, and the donors were mostly white British, with more females.

This table comes from immunoSEQ multiplex PCR, and its TCRdb copy is limited to in-frame clones, with some not included. The sample lists 140,000 to 150,000 clones; roughly 90% were seen once. V lost 3 bases to trimming and J lost 4 bases, with 22 bases between them. The germline CDR1 and CDR2 sequences are KGHSH and LQKENI. This CDR3 region has 18 residues. This receptor was obtained from an adult who received the AZD1222 COVID-19 vaccine. This chain uses TRBV18 with TRBJ1-5; possible D gene TRBD1, 6 bases. The sequencing used peripheral blood, collected 28 days after the second AZD1222 dose. The CDR3: CASSPIKISGGKNQPQHF. The DNA of the CDR3 is TGTGCCAGCTCACCTATCAAGATAAGCGGGGGCAAAAATCAGCCCCAGCATTTT.